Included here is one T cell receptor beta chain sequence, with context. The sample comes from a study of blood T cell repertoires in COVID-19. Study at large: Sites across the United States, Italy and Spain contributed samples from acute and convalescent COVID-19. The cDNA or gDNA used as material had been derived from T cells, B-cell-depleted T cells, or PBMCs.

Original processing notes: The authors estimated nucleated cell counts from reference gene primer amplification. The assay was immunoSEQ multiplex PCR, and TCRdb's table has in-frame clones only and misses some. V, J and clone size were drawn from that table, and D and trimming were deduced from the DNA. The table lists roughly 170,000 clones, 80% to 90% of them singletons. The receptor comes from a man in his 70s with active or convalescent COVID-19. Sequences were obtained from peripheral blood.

CDR3 DNA: TGTGCCAGCGGAACAGGGTTAAATTTGAACACTGAAGCTTTCTTT. This encodes CASGTGLNLNTEAFF. The chain employs TRBV2 and TRBJ1-1; tentative D call: TRBD1 (6 bases). V was trimmed by 8 bases and J by 0 bases, leaving 16 bases between them. The CDR3 consists of 15 residues. Per the germline V gene, CDR1 is SNHLY and CDR2 is FYNNEI.